These T cell receptor beta chains were read from a single sample in a study of shared clonotypes between healthy human individuals. The method was immunoSEQ multiplex PCR; TCRdb's version includes in-frame clones alone and lacks a portion of them. The table lists over 150,000 clones, 66% of them singletons. Material for sequencing was memory CD4+ T cells sorted from blood. The receptors were gathered from a man aged 30 to 39 in good health. Each CDR3 is given with its conserved first and last residue. D genes are given only for firm matches. The size field is filled for only some rows; it gives once, few, many or a size class.

>-|TRBD1|TRBV13|TRBJ2-7
TGTGCCAGCAGCTTACCAGGGGGCTCCTACGAGCAGTACTTC
CASSLPGGSYEQYF
>-|-|TRBV15|TRBJ2-7
TGTGCCACCAGCAGGGAAACAGGATACGAGCAGTACTTC
CATSRETGYEQYF
>-|-|TRBV2|TRBJ1-1
TGTGCCAGCAGTGAACTAACCCCTGAAGCTTTCTTT
CASSELTPEAFF
>few|TRBD2|TRBV29-1|TRBJ2-1
TGCAGCGCCACCCGGACTAGCGGGAGGCACTCCGGGAATGAGCAGTTCTTC
CSATRTSGRHSGNEQFF
>-|-|TRBV7-2|TRBJ2-7
TGTGCCAGCAGCTTAGGCCCAGCGGAAAGCCTCGAGCAGTACTTC
CASSLGPAESLEQYF
>-|TRBD2|TRBV27|TRBJ2-7
TGTGCCAGCAGTAGGTCGGGAGGGCGGGGAACCTACGAGCAGTACTTC
CASSRSGGRGTYEQYF
>-|-|TRBV28|TRBJ1-1
TGTGCCAGCAGCGCCGCCGGGGGCCGGGAAGCTTTCTTT
CASSAAGGREAFF
>-|TRBD2|TRBV7-6|TRBJ2-1
TGTGCCAGCAGCTTAGCAGCGGGGAGCTCCTACAATGAGCAGTTCTTC
CASSLAAGSSYNEQFF
>few|-|TRBV5-6|TRBJ2-7
TGTGCCAGCAGCTTGGAGGTGGGCGGACAGGCGGGACACGAGCAGTACTTC
CASSLEVGGQAGHEQYF
>-|-|TRBV5-1|TRBJ2-6
TGCGCCAGCAGCGCCACGGGGGATGTGAGATACTCCTCTGGGGCCAACGTCCTGACTTTC
CASSATGDVRYSSGANVLTF
>few|TRBD1|TRBV2|TRBJ1-5
TGTGCCAGCAGGGGGACAGGGGGCGTGGATCAGCCCCAGCATTTT
CASRGTGGVDQPQHF
>-|-|TRBV6-1|TRBJ1-5
TGTGCCAGCAGTGACCCCGGGGGCAGGGCGGGGTATCAGCCCCAGCATTTT
CASSDPGGRAGYQPQHF
>-|-|TRBV11-2|TRBJ2-1
TGTGCCAGCAGCTTGAGGGGGAGTAGCAATGAGCAGTTCTTC
CASSLRGSSNEQFF
>few|-|TRBV7-9|TRBJ2-5
TGTGCCAGCAGCACGAACCCATCGAAGACCCAGTACTTC
CASSTNPSKTQYF
>-|-|TRBV7-8|TRBJ1-4
TGTGCCAGCAGCTTGTCGGGAAATAATGAAAAACTGTTTTTT
CASSLSGNNEKLFF
>-|TRBD2|TRBV5-1|TRBJ2-7
TGCGCCAGCAGCACCTTACTAGCGGGAAGTGTTAGTTACGAGCAGTACTTC
CASSTLLAGSVSYEQYF
>-|-|TRBV9|TRBJ1-4
TGTGCCAGCAGCGTAGGAGGGGCGCCGACAAATGAAAAACTGTTTTTT
CASSVGGAPTNEKLFF
>-|-|TRBV7-3|TRBJ2-1
TGTGCCAGCAGCCCACAAGGGCAGCACTACAATGAGCAGTTCTTC
CASSPQGQHYNEQFF
>-|-|TRBV29-1|TRBJ1-4
TGCAGCGCTGGAAATGAAAAACTGTTTTTT
CSAGNEKLFF
>-|-|TRBV29-1|TRBJ2-2
TGCAGCGTTGAGGCAGGGGCGGGCACCGGGGAGCTGTTTTTT
CSVEAGAGTGELFF
>-|TRBD1|TRBV6-5|TRBJ1-1
TGTGCCAGCAGTCTACGGGGGACAGACTATGGGGAAGCTTTCTTT
CASSLRGTDYGEAFF
>-|TRBD2|TRBV19|TRBJ2-7
TGTGCCAGTAGTATTACAGCGGGGGCCTACGAGCAGTACTTC
CASSITAGAYEQYF
>few|-|TRBV15|TRBJ1-2
TGTGCCACCAGCAGACCAGATAGCGGCTACACCTTC
CATSRPDSGYTF
>-|TRBD2|TRBV7-9|TRBJ2-7
TGTGCCAGCAGCTCCAGACTAGCGGGAGGGCGGGACTACGAGCAGTACTTC
CASSSRLAGGRDYEQYF
>few|-|TRBV4-1|TRBJ1-1
TGCGCCAGCAGCCTAAGGGCGGGAAACACTGAAGCTTTCTTT
CASSLRAGNTEAFF
>-|-|TRBV9|TRBJ2-4
TGTGCCAGCAGCGTAGAAAGTCGCGAAAACATTCAGTACTTC
CASSVESRENIQYF
>-|-|TRBV25-1|TRBJ1-2
TGTGCCAGCAGTGGGATTGGGCACGGATTGGCCGGCTACACCTTC
CASSGIGHGLAGYTF
>-|-|TRBV25-1|TRBJ1-2
TGTGCCAGCAGTGACCGCGGGGACTACACCTTC
CASSDRGDYTF
>-|-|TRBV5-1|TRBJ1-1
TGCGCCAGCAGGGGTCAGACGAACACTGAAGCTTTCTTT
CASRGQTNTEAFF
>-|-|TRBV6-1|TRBJ2-3
TGTGCCAGCAGTGCCGGGTTTAGCACAGATACGCAGTATTTT
CASSAGFSTDTQYF
>-|TRBD1|TRBV11-2|TRBJ1-3
TGTGCCAGCAGCCCTGCTCAGGGGGGCTCTGGAAACACCATATATTTT
CASSPAQGGSGNTIYF
>-|-|TRBV7-9|TRBJ2-1
TGTGCCAGCAGCTTACAGGGGCGGGGGAATGAGCAGTTCTTC
CASSLQGRGNEQFF
>once|-|TRBV18|TRBJ2-3
TGTGCCAGCTCATTTAATAACGGGGATACGCAGTATTTT
CASSFNNGDTQYF
>-|TRBD2|TRBV13|TRBJ2-1
TGTGCCAGCAGCTTACCGCGGGCTAGCGGGAGTCGTAATGAGCAGTTCTTC
CASSLPRASGSRNEQFF
>-|-|TRBV11-2|TRBJ1-4
TGTGCCAGCAGCTTCGGAGATGAAAAACTGTTTTTT
CASSFGDEKLFF
>many|-|TRBV2|TRBJ2-5
TGTGCCAGCTGCAGGGAAGAGACCCAGTACTTC
CASCREETQYF
>-|-|TRBV5-4|TRBJ1-2
TGTGCCAGCAGCCTCGGGGGAGGGGACTATGGCTACACCTTC
CASSLGGGDYGYTF
>few|-|TRBV16|TRBJ1-2
TGTGCCAGCAGCCAATTGTGGGGGATCAGTGGCTATGGCTACACCTTC
CASSQLWGISGYGYTF
>-|-|TRBV9|TRBJ2-7
TGTGCCAGCAGCCCGGCTCCCTCGTACGAGCAGTACTTC
CASSPAPSYEQYF
>-|-|TRBV6-1|TRBJ2-1
TGTGCCAGCAGTGAAGGCCCGGGAGTTTTCAATGAGCAGTTCTTC
CASSEGPGVFNEQFF
>-|-|TRBV5-5|TRBJ2-4
TGTGCCAGCAGCTTGGACAGTTCCAAAAACATTCAGTACTTC
CASSLDSSKNIQYF
>once|-|TRBV11-3|TRBJ2-1
TGTGCCAGCAGCTGGGAGGCCGAGGACAATGAGCAGTTCTTC
CASSWEAEDNEQFF
>-|-|TRBV5-6|TRBJ2-3
TGTGCCAGCAGCCGCGGCCCTGGGGCCACAGATACGCAGTATTTT
CASSRGPGATDTQYF
>-|TRBD2|TRBV5-1|TRBJ2-1
TGCGCCAGCAGCCAACGGACTAGCGGGAGGGGGGATGAGCAGTTCTTC
CASSQRTSGRGDEQFF
>-|-|TRBV19|TRBJ1-5
TGTGCCAGTAAAATTACTACAGGCAATCAGCCCCAGCATTTT
CASKITTGNQPQHF
>-|-|TRBV12-1|TRBJ2-7
TGTGCCAGCAGCTGCCCCCTAGCGGAGGGGGCCTACGAGCAGTACTTC
CASSCPLAEGAYEQYF
>-|-|TRBV7-8|TRBJ1-1
TGTGCCAGCAGCCCACAATCAGGGAACACTGAAGCTTTCTTT
CASSPQSGNTEAFF
>-|-|TRBV27|TRBJ1-4
TGTGCCAGCAGTTCCTCGGGGCCGGCTGAAAAACTGTTTTTT
CASSSSGPAEKLFF
>-|-|TRBV5-3|TRBJ1-5
TGTGCCAGAAGTTTCAATCAGCCCCAGCATTTT
CARSFNQPQHF
>few|-|TRBV9|TRBJ1-2
TGTGCCAGCAGCGAAACTCGAGAGCGAGAGAGCTATGGCTACACCTTC
CASSETRERESYGYTF
>-|-|TRBV6-5|TRBJ2-1
TGTGCCAGCAGTTATCAGGGACCCCCCAATGAGCAGTTCTTC
CASSYQGPPNEQFF
>-|-|TRBV4-1|TRBJ1-5
TGCGCCAGCAGCCTACTCGTAGGGTCGCAGCCCCAGCATTTT
CASSLLVGSQPQHF
>-|-|TRBV15|TRBJ1-3
TGTGCCACCAGGGAAGAGCATCGGGGGTTCGGAAACACCATATATTTT
CATREEHRGFGNTIYF
>-|-|TRBV5-1|TRBJ2-1
TGCGCCAGCAGTGCTACGGGGTTCTCCTACAATGAGCAGTTCTTC
CASSATGFSYNEQFF